This T cell receptor beta chain was sequenced in a study of blood T cell repertoires in COVID-19. Overall study context: Material from acute and convalescent COVID-19 was sourced from the United States, Italy and Spain. PBMCs, B-cell-depleted T cells, or T cells provided the cDNA or gDNA that made up the material.

In the original processing: Counts of nucleated cells, estimated from reference gene primer amplification, were obtained. TCRdb's table, derived via immunoSEQ multiplex PCR, lists solely in-frame clones and lacks some. V, J and clone size derive from that table, while D and trimming were established from the DNA sequence. The sample lists about 330,000 clones, around nine tenths occurring once. The CDR3 is 13 residues long. V was pared by 5 bases and J by 3 bases, with 2 bases of the junction left unmatched. Germline V gene sequence: CDR1 GTSNPN, CDR2 SVGIG (reference sequence). This TCR was recovered from a woman between 50 and 59 years old with active or convalescent COVID-19. The sequenced material came from peripheral blood. The rearrangement links TRBV30 to TRBJ2-1; the match to TRBD2 covers 9 bases. The CDR3 DNA reads TGTGCCTGGGAGCGGGGGGTCTACAATGAGCAGTTCTTC. It translates to CAWERGVYNEQFF. The full variable domain, in which reference TRBV30 and TRBJ2-1 provide the parts outside the CDR3, is SQTIHQWPATLVQPVGSPLSLECTVEGTSNPNLYWYRQAAGRGLQLLFYSVGIGQISSEVPQNLSASRPQDRQFILSSKKLLLSDSGFYLCAWERGVYNEQFFGPGTRLTVL.